This T cell receptor (beta chain) emerged from a study of T cell responses to AZD1222 COVID-19 vaccine. Study-level points and caveats: Distributed over spike, vaccine-associated CD4 TCRs predominated at 160-218 and 743-854. Donors were chiefly white British, with a greater number of females, and clonal diversity was perhaps underestimated. A reported finding is that nearly half of spike-specific TCRs target unmutated variant regions.

This clone appeared once. Antigen: not known. Only in-frame clones appear in the TCRdb table, and some are missing; sequencing was by immunoSEQ multiplex PCR. The sample consists of 100,000 or so clones, 89% of them appearing once. J gave up 9 bases and V 0 bases, and 6 bases lay outside the gene matches. Germline V gene data show CDR1 as SGHRS and CDR2 as YFSETQ. The CDR3 loop spans 16 amino acids. The chain recombines TRBV5-1 with TRBJ2-1; 13 positions match TRBD2. The receptor was isolated from an adult who received the AZD1222 COVID-19 vaccine. This material consisted of peripheral blood, taken 28 days after the second AZD1222 dose. The CDR3 DNA reads TGCGCCAGCAGCTTGGGAGGACTAGCGGGAGCGGGTGAGCAGTTCTTC. As protein: CASSLGGLAGAGEQFF.